This TCR beta chain appears in the sequencing data of a study of graft-versus-host responses after intestinal transplantation. The wider study: Isolated intestinal, liver-intestinal, or multivisceral transplants were what recipients had. Induction using anti-thymocyte globulin, followed by tacrolimus and steroids for roughly 3 years, was given to all recipients.

Germline V CDR1 and CDR2: MGHRA, YSYEKL. The CDR3 is 16 residues long. The ends were cut back, 4 bases at V and 5 bases at J, with 20 bases in the middle. This table comes from immunoSEQ multiplex PCR, and its TCRdb copy is limited to in-frame clones, with some not included. The table has about 97,000 clones, 90% seen once. The source of this sequence is a human patient who received an intestinal transplant, so some T cells may come from the graft donor. J is TRBJ1-2 and V is TRBV4-1; D might be TRBD1 (5 bases). The specimen comprised PBMCs, sampled around 68 weeks after intestinal transplant. CDR3 DNA: TGCGCCAGCAGCCGAGCGCCCTGGGGCCAACTTTATGGCTACACCTTC. The encoded protein is CASSRAPWGQLYGYTF.